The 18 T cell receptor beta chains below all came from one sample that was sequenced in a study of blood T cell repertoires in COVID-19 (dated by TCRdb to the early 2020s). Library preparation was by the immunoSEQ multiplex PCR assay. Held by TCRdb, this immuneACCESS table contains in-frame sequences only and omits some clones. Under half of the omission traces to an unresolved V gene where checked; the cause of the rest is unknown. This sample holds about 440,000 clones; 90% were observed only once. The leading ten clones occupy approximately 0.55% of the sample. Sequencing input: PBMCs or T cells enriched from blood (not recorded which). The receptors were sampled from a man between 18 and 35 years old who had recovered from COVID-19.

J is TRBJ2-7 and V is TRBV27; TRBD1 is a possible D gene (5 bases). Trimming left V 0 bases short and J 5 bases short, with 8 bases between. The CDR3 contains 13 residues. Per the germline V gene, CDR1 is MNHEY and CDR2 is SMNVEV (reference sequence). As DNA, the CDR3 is TGTGCCAGCAGTTTATCTCCAGGGAACGAGCAGTACTTC. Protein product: CASSLSPGNEQYF.

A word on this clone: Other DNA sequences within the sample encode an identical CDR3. In nucleotides, the CDR3 is TGCGCCAGCAGCTTGGAAGGAGGTAATGAAAAACTGTTTTTT. Translating it yields CASSLEGGNEKLFF. This chain joins TRBV5-1 and TRBJ1-4; no clear D. The CDR3 covers 14 residues. From germline, CDR1 is SGHRS and CDR2 YFSETQ. Trimming cost V 0 bases and J 4 bases, with 7 bases left between them.

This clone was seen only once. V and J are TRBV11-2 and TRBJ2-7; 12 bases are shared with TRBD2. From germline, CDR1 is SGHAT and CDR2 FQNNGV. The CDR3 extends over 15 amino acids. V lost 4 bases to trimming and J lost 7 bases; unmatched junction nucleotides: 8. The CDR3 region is CASSSRLAGDREQYF. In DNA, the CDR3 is TGTGCCAGCAGCTCGAGACTAGCGGGAGATCGTGAGCAGTACTTC.

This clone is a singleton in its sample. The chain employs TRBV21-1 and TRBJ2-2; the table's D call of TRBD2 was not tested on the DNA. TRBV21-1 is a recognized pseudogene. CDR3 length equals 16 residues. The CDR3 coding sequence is TGTGCCAGCGAGGAGGATGGTGGGAGCGGGACCGGGGAGCTGTTTTTT. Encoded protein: CASEEDGGSGTGELFF.

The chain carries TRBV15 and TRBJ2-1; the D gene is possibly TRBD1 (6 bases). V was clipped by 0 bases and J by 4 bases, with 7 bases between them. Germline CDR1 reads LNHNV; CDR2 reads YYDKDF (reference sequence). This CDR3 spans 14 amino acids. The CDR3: CATSRDGQYNEQFF. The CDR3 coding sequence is TGTGCCACCAGCAGAGACGGACAGTACAATGAGCAGTTCTTC.

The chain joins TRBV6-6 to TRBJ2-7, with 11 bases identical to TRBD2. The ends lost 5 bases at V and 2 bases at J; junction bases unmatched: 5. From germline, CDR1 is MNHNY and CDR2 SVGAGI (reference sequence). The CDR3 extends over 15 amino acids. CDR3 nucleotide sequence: TGTGCCAGCAGTCCGAATAGCGGGGGGGCCTACGAGCAGTACTTC. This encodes CASSPNSGGAYEQYF.

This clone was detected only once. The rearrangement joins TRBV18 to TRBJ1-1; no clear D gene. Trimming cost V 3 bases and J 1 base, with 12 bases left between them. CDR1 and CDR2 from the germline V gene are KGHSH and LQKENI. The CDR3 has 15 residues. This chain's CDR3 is CASSPLAGSNTEAFF. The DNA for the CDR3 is TGTGCCAGCTCACCTTTGGCGGGATCGAACACTGAAGCTTTCTTT.

The CDR3 DNA reads as TGTGCCAGCAGCCCGGGACAGGGGGCGCGGGGCACCTTC. Its translation: CASSPGQGARGTF. The chain carries TRBV7-9 and TRBJ1-2; 12 bases map to TRBD1. Unmatched junction bases numbered 8, after V lost 5 bases and J lost 13 bases. The CDR3 is 13 amino acids. The germline gives CDR1 SEHNR, CDR2 FQNEAQ (reference sequence).

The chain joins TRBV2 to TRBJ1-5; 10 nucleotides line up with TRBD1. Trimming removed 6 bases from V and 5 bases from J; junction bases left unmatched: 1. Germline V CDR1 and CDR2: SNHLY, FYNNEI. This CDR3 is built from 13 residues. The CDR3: CASRGQGHQPQHF. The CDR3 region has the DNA TGTGCCAGCAGGGGACAGGGGCATCAGCCCCAGCATTTT.

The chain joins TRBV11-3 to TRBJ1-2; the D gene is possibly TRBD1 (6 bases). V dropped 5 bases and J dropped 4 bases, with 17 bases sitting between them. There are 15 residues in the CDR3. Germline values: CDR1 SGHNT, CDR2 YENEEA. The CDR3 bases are TGTGCCAGCAGCCAGACAGGACAGATGGGCTATGGCTACACCTTC. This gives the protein CASSQTGQMGYGYTF.

The CDR3 loop is CASSSRGGGELFF. The CDR3 DNA reads TGTGCCAGCAGCAGTAGAGGGGGCGGGGAGCTGTTTTTT. The chain recombines TRBV7-3 with TRBJ2-2; the D gene is possibly TRBD1 (6 bases). This CDR3 region has 13 residues. Germline assignment: CDR1 SGHTA and CDR2 FQGTGA. Trimming pared 5 bases from V and 7 bases from J, leaving 11 bases between.

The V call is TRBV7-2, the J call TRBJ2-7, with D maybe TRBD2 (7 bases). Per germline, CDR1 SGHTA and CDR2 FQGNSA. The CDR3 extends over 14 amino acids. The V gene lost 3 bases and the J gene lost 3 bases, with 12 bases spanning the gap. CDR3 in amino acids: CASSLGGGVYEQYF. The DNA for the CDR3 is TGTGCCAGCAGCTTGGGAGGGGGAGTCTACGAGCAGTACTTC.

The CDR3, as DNA: TGTGCCAGCAGCTTAGAGGCAGGGGAAAGATACAATGAGCAGTTCTTC. Encoded protein: CASSLEAGERYNEQFF. The chain uses TRBV7-2 and TRBJ2-1; possible D gene TRBD1, 6 bases. V gave up 1 base and J gave up 4 bases, with 14 bases separating them. The CDR3 covers 16 residues. From germline, CDR1 is SGHTA and CDR2 FQGNSA.

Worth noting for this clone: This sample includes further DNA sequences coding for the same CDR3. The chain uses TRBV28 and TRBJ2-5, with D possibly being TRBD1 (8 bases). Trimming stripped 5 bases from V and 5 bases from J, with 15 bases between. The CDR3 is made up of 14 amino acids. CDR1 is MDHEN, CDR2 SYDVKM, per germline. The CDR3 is CASSPGQGGETQYF. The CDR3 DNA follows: TGTGCCAGCAGTCCAGGACAGGGAGGGGAGACCCAGTACTTC.

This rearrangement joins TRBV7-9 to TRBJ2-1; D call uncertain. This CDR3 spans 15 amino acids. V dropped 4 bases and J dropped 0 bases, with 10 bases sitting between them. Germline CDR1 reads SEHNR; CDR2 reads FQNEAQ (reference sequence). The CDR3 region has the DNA TGTGCCAGCAGCTCCGAGGTGAGCTCCTACAATGAGCAGTTCTTC. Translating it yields CASSSEVSSYNEQFF.

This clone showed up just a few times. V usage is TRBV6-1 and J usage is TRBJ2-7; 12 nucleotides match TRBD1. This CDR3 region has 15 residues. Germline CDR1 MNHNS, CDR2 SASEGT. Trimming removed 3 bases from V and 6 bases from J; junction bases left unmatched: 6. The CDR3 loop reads CASSDRDRGRGEQYF. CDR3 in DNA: TGTGCCAGCAGTGATAGGGACAGGGGGCGAGGCGAGCAGTACTTC.

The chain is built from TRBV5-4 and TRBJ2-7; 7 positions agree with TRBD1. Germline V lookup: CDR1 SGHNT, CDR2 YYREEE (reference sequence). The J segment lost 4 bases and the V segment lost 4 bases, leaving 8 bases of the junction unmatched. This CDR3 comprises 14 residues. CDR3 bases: TGTGCCAGCAGCCCCTCCGGGACAGAATACGAGCAGTACTTC. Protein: CASSPSGTEYEQYF.

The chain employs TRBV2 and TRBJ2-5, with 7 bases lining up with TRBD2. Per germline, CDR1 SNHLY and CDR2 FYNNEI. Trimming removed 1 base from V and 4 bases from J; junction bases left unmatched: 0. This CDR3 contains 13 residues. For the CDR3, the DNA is TGTGCCAGCAGTGAAGAGCGGGGAGAGACCCAGTACTTC. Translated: CASSEERGETQYF.